Shown below are 4 T cell receptor beta chains from a single sample sequenced in a study of T cell changes during pregnancy in multiple sclerosis. Sequencing was performed with immunoSEQ multiplex PCR; in TCRdb, only in-frame clones are kept and a portion is missing. The sample shows approximately 41,000 clones, nearly 90% of them seen only once. Here the sequenced sample was CD4+ T cells from peripheral blood mononuclear cells, taken in the second trimester of pregnancy. These receptors all stem from a female donor with multiple sclerosis, enrolled in a pregnancy study.

J is TRBJ1-2 and V is TRBV4-3; 7 bases are a match to TRBD1. J was trimmed by 4 bases and V by 3 bases; bases with no gene match: 11. CDR3 length equals 16 residues. Germline V gene sequence: CDR1 LGHNA, CDR2 YSLEER. This CDR3 is CASSQRDYKGAYGYTF. The DNA of the CDR3 is TGCGCCAGCAGCCAGAGAGATTATAAGGGGGCCTATGGCTACACCTTC.

The J gene is TRBJ2-7, the V gene TRBV5-1; 8 bases agree with TRBD2. CDR3 length: 13 amino acids. J gave up 5 bases and V 7 bases, and 8 bases lay outside the gene matches. Germline assignment: CDR1 SGHRS and CDR2 YFSETQ. CDR3 residues: CASQGAGGHEQYF. CDR3 nucleotide sequence: TGCGCCAGCCAGGGTGCGGGGGGCCACGAGCAGTACTTC.

The chain uses TRBV21-1 and TRBJ2-7; the table's D call TRBD1 went unverified against the DNA. TRBV21-1 is recorded as a pseudogene. The CDR3 sequence is 15 residues long. DNA for the CDR3: TGTGCCAGCAGCAAAGCGCGTAGGGGGTGGGACGAGCAGTACTTC. This codes for CASSKARRGWDEQYF.

This chain uses TRBV19 with TRBJ2-5; D not certain. The V end was cut by 4 bases, the J end by 2 bases, with 8 bases between. The CDR3 runs to 13 residues. CDR1 and CDR2 (germline): LNHDA, SQIVND (reference sequence). CDR3 sequence (DNA): TGTGCCAGTAGTAATAACAGACAAGAGACCCAGTACTTC. Its translation: CASSNNRQETQYF.